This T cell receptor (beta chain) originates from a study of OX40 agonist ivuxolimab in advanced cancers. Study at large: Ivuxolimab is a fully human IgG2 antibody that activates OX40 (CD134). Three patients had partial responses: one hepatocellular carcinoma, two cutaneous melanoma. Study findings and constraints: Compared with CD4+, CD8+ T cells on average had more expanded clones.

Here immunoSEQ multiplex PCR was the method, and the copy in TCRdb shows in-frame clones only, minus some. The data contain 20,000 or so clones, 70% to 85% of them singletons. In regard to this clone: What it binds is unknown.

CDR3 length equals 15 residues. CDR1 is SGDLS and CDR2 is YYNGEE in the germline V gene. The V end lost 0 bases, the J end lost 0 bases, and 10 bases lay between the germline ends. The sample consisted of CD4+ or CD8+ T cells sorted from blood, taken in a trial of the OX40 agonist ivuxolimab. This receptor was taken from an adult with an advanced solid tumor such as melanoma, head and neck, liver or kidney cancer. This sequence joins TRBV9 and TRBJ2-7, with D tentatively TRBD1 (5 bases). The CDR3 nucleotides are TGTGCCAGCAGCGTAGGGTGGGGCGCCTCCTACGAGCAGTACTTC. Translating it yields CASSVGWGASYEQYF.